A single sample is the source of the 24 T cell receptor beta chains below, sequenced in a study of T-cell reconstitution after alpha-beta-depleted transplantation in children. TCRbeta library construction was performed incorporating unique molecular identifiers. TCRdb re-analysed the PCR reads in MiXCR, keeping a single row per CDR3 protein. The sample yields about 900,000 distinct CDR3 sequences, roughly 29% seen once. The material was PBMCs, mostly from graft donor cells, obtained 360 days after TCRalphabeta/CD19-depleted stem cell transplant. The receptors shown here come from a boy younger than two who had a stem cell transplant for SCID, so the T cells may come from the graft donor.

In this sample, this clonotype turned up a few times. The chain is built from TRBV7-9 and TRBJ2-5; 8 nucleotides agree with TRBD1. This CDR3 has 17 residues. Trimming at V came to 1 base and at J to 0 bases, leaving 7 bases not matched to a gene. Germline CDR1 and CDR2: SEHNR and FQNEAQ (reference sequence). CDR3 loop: CASSLGNRDRHQETQYF. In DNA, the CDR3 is TGTGCCAGCAGCTTAGGAAACCGGGACAGGCACCAAGAGACCCAGTACTTC.

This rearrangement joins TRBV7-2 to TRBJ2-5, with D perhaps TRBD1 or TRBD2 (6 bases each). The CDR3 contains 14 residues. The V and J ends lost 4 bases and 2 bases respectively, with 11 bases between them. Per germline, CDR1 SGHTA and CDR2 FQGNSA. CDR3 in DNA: TGTGCCAGCAGCTGGGGGGCCCCACAAGAGACCCAGTACTTC. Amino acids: CASSWGAPQETQYF.

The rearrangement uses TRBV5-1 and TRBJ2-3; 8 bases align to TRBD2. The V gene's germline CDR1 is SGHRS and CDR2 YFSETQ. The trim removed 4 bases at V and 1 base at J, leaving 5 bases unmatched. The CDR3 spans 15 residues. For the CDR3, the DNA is TGCGCCAGCAGCGCGCAACTAGCGGGCACAGATACGCAGTATTTT. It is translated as CASSAQLAGTDTQYF.

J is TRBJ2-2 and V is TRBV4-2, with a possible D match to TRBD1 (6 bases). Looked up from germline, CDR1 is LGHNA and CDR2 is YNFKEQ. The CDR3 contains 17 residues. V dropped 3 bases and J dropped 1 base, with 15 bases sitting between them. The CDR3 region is CASSQGPPTGNTGELFF. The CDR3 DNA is TGTGCCAGCAGCCAGGGGCCCCCGACAGGGAACACCGGGGAGCTGTTTTTT.

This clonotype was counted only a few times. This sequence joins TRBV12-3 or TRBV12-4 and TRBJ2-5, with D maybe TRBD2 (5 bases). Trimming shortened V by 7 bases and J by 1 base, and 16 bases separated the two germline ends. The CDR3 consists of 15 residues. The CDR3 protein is CASKESASGQETQYF. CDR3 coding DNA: TGTGCCAGCAAGGAATCAGCAAGCGGCCAAGAGACCCAGTACTTC.

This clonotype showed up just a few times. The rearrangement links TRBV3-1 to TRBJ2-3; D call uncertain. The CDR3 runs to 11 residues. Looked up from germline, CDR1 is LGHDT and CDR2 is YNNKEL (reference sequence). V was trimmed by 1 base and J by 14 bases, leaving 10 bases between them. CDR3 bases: TGTGCCAGCAGCCAAGGGGGATTCCGGTATTTT. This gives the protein CASSQGGFRYF.

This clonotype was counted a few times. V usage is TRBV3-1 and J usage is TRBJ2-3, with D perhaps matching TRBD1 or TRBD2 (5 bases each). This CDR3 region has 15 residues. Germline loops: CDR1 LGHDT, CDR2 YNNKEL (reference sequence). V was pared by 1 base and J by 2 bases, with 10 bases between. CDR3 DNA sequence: TGTGCCAGCAGCCAAGGGGGGTTCACCACAGATACGCAGTATTTT. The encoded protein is CASSQGGFTTDTQYF.

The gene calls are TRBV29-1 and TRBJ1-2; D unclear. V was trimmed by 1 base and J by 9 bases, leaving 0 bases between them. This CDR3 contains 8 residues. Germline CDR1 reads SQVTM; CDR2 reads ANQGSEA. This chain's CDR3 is CSVEGYTF. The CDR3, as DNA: TGCAGCGTTGAAGGCTACACCTTC.

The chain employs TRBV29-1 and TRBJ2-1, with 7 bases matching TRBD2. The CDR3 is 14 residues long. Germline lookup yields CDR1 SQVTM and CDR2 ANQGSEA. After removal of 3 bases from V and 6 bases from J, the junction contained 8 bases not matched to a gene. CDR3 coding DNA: TGCAGCGTTGAGGGACGGGGGGTCCCCAATGAGCAGTTCTTC. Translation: CSVEGRGVPNEQFF.

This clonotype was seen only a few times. CDR3: CATGEDTGPYNEQFF. As DNA, the CDR3 is TGTGCCACCGGCGAGGACACGGGGCCTTACAATGAGCAGTTCTTC. The rearrangement joins TRBV10-3 to TRBJ2-1; either TRBD1 or TRBD2 may fit D (5 bases each). The CDR3 covers 15 residues. Trimming took 10 bases from V and 4 from J, leaving 20 bases between them. CDR1 ENHRY and CDR2 SYGVKD come from the germline V gene.

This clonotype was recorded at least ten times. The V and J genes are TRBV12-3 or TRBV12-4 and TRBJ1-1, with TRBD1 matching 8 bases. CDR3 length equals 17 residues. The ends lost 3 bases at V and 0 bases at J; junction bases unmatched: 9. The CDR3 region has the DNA TGTGCCAGCAGTTTTCGGTATGGGACAGGCATGAACACTGAAGCTTTCTTT. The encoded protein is CASSFRYGTGMNTEAFF.

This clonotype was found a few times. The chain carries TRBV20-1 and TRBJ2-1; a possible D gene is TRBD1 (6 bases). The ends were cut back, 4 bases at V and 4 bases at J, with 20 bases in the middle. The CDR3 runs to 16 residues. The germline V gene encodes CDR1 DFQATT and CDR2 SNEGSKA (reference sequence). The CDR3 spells CSATALGGVGYNEQFF. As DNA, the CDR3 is TGCAGTGCTACCGCCCTTGGGGGCGTGGGATACAATGAGCAGTTCTTC.

The CDR3: CASSLAVRGNGYTF. The CDR3 nucleotides read TGCGCCAGCAGCTTGGCGGTCAGGGGAAACGGCTACACCTTC. The chain has TRBV5-1 and TRBJ1-2, with a possible D match to TRBD1 (6 bases). Trimming shortened V by 0 bases and J by 8 bases, and 14 bases separated the two germline ends. The CDR3 length is 14 residues. The germline CDR1 and CDR2 sequences are SGHRS and YFSETQ. Together with reference TRBV5-1 and TRBJ1-2, the CDR3 gives the full variable domain: KAGVTQTPRYLIKTRGQQVTLSCSPISGHRSVSWYQQTPGQGLQFLFEYFSETQRNKGNFPGRFSGRQFSNSRSEMNVSTLELGDSALYLCASSLAVRGNGYTFGSGTRLTVV.

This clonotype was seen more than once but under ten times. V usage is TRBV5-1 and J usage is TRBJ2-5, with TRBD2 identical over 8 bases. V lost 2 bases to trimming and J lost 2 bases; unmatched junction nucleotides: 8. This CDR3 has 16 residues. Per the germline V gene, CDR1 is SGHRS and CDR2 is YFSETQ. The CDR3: CASSLPSGGLQETQYF. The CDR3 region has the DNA TGCGCCAGCAGCTTACCCAGCGGGGGCCTACAAGAGACCCAGTACTTC.

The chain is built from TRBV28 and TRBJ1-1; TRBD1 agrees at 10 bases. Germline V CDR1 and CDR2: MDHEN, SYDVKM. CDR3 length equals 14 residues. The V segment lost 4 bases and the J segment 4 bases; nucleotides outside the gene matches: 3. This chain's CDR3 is CASSWTGGATEAFF. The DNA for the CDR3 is TGTGCCAGCAGTTGGACAGGGGGGGCCACTGAAGCTTTCTTT.

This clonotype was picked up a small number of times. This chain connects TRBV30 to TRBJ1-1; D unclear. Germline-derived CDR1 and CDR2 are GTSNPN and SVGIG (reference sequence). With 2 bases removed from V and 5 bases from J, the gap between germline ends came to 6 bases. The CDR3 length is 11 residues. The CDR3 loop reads CAWSRRTEAFF. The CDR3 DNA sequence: TGTGCCTGGAGTCGCAGGACTGAAGCTTTCTTT. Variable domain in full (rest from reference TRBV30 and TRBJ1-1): SQTIHQWPATLVQPVGSPLSLECTVEGTSNPNLYWYRQAAGRGLQLLFYSVGIGQISSEVPQNLSASRPQDRQFILSSKKLLLSDSGFYLCAWSRRTEAFFGQGTRLTVV.

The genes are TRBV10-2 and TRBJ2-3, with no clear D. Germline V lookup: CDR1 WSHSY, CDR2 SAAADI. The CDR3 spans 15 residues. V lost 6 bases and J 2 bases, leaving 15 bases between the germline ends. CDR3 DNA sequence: TGCGCCAGCAGAGAGATGGGCAAGTTCACAGATACGCAGTATTTT. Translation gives CASREMGKFTDTQYF.

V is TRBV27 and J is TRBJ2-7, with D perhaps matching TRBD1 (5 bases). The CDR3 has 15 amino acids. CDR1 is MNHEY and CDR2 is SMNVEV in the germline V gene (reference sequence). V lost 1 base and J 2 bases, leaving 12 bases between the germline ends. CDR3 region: CASSLWGPSTYEQYF. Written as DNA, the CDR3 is TGTGCCAGCAGTTTATGGGGCCCGAGCACCTACGAGCAGTACTTC.

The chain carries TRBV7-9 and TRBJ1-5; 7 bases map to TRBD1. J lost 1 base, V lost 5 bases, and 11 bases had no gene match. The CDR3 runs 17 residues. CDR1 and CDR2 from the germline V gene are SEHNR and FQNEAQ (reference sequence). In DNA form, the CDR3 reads TGTGCCAGCAGCGGACCCAACGTGGGACAGAGCAATCAGCCCCAGCATTTT. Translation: CASSGPNVGQSNQPQHF.

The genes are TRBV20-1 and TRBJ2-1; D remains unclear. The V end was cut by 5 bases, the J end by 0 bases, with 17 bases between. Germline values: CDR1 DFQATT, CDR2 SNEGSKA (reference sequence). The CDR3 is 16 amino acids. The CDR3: CSASTVASYSYNEQFF. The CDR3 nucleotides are TGCAGTGCTTCCACCGTGGCGTCCTACTCCTACAATGAGCAGTTCTTC.

The CDR3 is CALSRDRDSHPSGNTIYF. In DNA, the CDR3 is TGTGCCCTCTCCCGGGACAGGGACTCCCACCCCTCTGGAAACACCATATATTTT. J is TRBJ1-3 and V is TRBV10-3; 9 nucleotides align to TRBD1. Germline CDR1 is ENHRY and CDR2 is SYGVKD. The CDR3 is 18 amino acids. Germline trimming cut 11 bases from V and 0 bases from J; bases unmatched to any gene: 17.

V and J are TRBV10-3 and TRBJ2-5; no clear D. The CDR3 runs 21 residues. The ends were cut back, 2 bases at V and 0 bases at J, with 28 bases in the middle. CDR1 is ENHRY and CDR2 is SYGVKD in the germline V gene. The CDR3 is CAISEPRPQEVGPSYQETQYF. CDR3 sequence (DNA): TGTGCCATCAGTGAGCCCCGACCCCAAGAAGTAGGTCCTTCGTACCAAGAGACCCAGTACTTC.

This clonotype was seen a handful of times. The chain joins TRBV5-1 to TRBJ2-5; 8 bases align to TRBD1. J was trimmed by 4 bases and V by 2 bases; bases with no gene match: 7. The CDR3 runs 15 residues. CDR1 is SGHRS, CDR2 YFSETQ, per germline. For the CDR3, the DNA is TGCGCCAGCAGCTTCCCCGGGACAGGTGGAGAGACCCAGTACTTC. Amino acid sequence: CASSFPGTGGETQYF. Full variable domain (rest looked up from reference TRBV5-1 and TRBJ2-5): KAGVTQTPRYLIKTRGQQVTLSCSPISGHRSVSWYQQTPGQGLQFLFEYFSETQRNKGNFPGRFSGRQFSNSRSEMNVSTLELGDSALYLCASSFPGTGGETQYFGPGTRLLVL.

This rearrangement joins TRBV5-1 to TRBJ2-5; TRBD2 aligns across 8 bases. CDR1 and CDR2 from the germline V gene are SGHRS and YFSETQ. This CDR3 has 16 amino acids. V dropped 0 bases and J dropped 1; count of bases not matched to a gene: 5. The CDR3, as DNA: TGCGCCAGCAGCTTGGTCGGCGGGGGGTCCCAAGAGACCCAGTACTTC. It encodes CASSLVGGGSQETQYF.